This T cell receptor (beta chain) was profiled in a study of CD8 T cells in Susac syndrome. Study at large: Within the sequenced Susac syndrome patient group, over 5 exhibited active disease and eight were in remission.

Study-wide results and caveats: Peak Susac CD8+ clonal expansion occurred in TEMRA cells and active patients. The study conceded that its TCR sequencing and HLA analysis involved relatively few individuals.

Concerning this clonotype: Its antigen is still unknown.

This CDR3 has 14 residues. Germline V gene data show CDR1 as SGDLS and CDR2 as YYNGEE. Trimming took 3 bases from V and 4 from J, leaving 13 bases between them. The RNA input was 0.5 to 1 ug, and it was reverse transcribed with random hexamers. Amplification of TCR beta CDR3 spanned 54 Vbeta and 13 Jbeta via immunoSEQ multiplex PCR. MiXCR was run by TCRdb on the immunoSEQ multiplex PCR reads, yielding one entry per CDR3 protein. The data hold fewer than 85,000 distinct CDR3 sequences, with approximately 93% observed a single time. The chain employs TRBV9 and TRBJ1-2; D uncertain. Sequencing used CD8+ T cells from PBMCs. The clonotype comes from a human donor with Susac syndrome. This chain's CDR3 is CASSGGTRIYGYTF. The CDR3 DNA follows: TGTGCCAGCAGCGGAGGTACGCGCATCTATGGCTACACCTTC.